This T cell receptor (beta chain) came from a study of CD8 T cells in ankylosing spondylitis. Findings and limits, study-wide: Characteristic, it appeared, of ankylosing spondylitis blood was a TCR beta motif of several highly homologous variants. Some motif variants had been reported before (in reactive arthritis synovial fluid and blood). Reportedly, disease-linked clones are significantly enriched in ankylosing spondylitis patients' matched synovial fluid.

This clonotype was seen only a few times. The antigen is undetermined. Scientists made TCR beta libraries using quantitative 5'-RACE with molecular barcodes. TCRdb fed the 5' RACE reads into MiXCR, producing one record per CDR3 protein. The sample lists fewer than 400,000 distinct CDR3 sequences, under 8.5% seen once, with roughly 14% in the top ten. CDR1 and CDR2 from the germline V gene are SGHRS and YFSETQ. Trimming cost V 5 bases and J 0 bases, with 15 bases left between them. The CDR3 consists of 16 residues. The clonotype comes from a male donor with ankylosing spondylitis. V and J are TRBV5-1 and TRBJ1-5; D gene unclear. The sample consisted of blood, either unsorted or a sorted T cell fraction (not recorded which). The CDR3 DNA reads as TGCGCCAGCAGAGCCGCCGCGCCCAATAGCAATCAGCCCCAGCATTTT. Translation gives CASRAAAPNSNQPQHF.